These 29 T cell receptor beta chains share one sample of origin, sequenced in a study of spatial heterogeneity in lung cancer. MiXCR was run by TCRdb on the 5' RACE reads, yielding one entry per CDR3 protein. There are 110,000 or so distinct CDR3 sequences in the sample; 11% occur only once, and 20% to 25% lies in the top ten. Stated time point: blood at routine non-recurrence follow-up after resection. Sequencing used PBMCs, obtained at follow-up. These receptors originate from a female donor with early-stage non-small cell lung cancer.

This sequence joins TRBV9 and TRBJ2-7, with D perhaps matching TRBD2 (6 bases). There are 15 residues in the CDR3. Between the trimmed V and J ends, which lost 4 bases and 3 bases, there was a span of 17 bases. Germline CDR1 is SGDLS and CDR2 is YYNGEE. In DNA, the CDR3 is TGTGCCAGCAGCCCGAACCGCGGGAACCTCTACGAGCAGTACTTC. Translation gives CASSPNRGNLYEQYF.

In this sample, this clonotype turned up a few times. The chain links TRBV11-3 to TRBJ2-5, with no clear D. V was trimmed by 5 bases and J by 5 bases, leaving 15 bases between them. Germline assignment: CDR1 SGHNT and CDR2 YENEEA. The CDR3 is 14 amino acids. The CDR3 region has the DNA TGTGCCAGCAGCCCCCGGAGATTCAGGGAGACCCAGTACTTC. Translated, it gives CASSPRRFRETQYF.

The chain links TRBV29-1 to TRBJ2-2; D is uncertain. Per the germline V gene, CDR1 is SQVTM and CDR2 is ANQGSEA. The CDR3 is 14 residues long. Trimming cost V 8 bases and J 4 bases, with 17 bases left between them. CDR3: CSHGPRMRTGELFF. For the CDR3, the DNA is TGCAGCCACGGACCGAGAATGCGCACCGGGGAGCTGTTTTTT.

The CDR3 bases are TGTGCCAGCAGTTACGCGGTCTCCTACAATGAGCAGTTCTTC. Translation gives CASSYAVSYNEQFF. The chain couples TRBV6-5 to TRBJ2-1; D not resolved. The CDR3 has 14 residues. Germline V CDR1 and CDR2: MNHEY, SVGAGI. Trimming took off 2 bases at V and 0 bases at J, with 5 bases between the two ends.

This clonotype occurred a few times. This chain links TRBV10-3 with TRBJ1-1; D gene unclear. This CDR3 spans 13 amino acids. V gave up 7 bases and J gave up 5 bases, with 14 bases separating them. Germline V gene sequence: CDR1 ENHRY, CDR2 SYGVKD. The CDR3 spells CAITTGIHTEAFF. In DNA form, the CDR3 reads TGTGCCATCACGACGGGTATCCATACTGAAGCTTTCTTT.

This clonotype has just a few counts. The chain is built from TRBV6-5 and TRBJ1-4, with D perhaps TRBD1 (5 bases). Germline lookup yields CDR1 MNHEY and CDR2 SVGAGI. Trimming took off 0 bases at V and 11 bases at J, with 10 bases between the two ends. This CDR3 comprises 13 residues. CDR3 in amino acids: CASSYSTDGKLFF. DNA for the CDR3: TGTGCCAGCAGTTACTCGACAGACGGGAAACTGTTTTTT.

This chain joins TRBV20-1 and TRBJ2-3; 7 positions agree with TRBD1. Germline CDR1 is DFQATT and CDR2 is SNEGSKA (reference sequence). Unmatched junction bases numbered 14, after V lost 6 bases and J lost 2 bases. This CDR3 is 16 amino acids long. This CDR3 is CSAKVWGQTSTDTQYF. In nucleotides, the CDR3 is TGCAGTGCAAAGGTTTGGGGACAGACCTCCACAGATACGCAGTATTTT.

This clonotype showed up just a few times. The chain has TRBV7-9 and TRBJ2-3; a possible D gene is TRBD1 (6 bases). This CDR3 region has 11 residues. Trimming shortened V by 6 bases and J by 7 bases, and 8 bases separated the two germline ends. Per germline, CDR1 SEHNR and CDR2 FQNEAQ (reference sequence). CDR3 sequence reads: CASRGANTQYF. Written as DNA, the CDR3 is TGTGCCAGCAGGGGGGCAAATACGCAGTATTTT. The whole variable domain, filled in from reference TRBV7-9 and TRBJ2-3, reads DTGVSQNPRHKITKRGQNVTFRCDPISEHNRLYWYRQTLGQGPEFLTYFQNEAQLEKSRLLSDRFSAERPKGSFSTLEIQRTEQGDSAMYLCASRGANTQYFGPGTRLTVL.

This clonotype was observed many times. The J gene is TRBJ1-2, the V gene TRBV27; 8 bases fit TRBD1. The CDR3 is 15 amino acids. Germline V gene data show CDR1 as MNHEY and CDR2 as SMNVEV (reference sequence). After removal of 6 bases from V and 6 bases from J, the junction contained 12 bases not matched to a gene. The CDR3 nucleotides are TGTGCCAGCAGGCGACAGGGGCCTTATGACGATGGCTACACCTTC. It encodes CASRRQGPYDDGYTF.

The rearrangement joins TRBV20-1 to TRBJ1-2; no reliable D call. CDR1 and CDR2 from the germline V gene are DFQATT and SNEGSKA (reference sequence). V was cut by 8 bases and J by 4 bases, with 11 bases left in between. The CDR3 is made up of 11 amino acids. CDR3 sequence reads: CSWPGTYGYTF. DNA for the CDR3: TGCAGTTGGCCGGGCACCTATGGCTACACCTTC.

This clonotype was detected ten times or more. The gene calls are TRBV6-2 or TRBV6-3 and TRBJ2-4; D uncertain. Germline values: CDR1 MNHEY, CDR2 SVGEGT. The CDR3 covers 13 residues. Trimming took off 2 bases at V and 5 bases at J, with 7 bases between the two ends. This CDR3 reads CASSYLSQNIQYF. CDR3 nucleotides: TGTGCCAGCAGTTACCTTAGCCAAAACATTCAGTACTTC.

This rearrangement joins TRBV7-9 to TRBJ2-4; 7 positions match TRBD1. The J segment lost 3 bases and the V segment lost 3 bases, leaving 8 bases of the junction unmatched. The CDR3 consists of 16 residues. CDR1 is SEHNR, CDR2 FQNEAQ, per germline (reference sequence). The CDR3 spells CASSFGTVGDKNIQYF. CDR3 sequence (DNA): TGTGCCAGCAGCTTCGGGACAGTGGGAGACAAAAACATTCAGTACTTC.

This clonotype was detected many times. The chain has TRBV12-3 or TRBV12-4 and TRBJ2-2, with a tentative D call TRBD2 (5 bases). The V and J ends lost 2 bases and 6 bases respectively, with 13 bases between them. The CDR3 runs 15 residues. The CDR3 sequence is CASSLNPGIPGELFF. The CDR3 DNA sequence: TGTGCCAGCAGTTTAAATCCGGGAATTCCCGGGGAGCTGTTTTTT.

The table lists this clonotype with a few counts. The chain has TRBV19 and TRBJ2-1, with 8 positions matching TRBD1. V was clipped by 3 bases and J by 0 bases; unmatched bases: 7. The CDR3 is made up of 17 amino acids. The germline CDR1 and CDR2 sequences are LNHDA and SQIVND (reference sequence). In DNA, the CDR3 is TGTGCCAGTAGTATCTCCTGGACAGGGAGCTCCTACAATGAGCAGTTCTTC. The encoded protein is CASSISWTGSSYNEQFF.

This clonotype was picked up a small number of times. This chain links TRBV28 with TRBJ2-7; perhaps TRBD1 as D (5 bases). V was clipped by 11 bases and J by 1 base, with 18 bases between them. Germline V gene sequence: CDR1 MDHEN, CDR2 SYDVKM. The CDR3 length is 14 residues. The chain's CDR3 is CASLRAGSSYEQYF. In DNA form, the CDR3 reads TGTGCCTCTCTCAGGGCAGGTTCATCCTACGAGCAGTACTTC.

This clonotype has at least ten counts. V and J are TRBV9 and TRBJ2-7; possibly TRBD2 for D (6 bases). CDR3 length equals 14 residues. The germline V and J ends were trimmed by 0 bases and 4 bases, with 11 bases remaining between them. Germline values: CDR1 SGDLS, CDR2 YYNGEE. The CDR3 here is CASSVVGREYEQYV. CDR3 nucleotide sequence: TGTGCCAGCAGCGTAGTAGGACGGGAGTACGAGCAGTACGTC.

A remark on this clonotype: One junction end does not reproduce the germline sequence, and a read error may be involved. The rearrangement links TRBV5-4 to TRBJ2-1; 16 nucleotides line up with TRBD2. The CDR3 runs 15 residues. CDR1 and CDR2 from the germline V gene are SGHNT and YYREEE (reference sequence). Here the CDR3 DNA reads TGTGCCAGCAGCTTGGGTGGGACTAGCGGGAGGGAGCGGTTCTTC. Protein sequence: CASSLGGTSGRERFF. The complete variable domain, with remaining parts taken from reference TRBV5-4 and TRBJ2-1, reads ETGVTQSPTHLIKTRGQQVTLRCSSQSGHNTVSWYQQALGQGPQFIFQYYREEENGRGNFPPRFSGLQFPNYSSELNVNALELDDSALYLCASSLGGTSGRERFFGPGTRLTVL.

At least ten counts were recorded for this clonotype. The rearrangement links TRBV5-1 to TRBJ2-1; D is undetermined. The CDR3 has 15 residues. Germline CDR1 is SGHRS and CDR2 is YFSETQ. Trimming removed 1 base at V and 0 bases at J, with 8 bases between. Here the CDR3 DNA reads TGCGCCAGCAGCTTGCTTGGAGACTCCTACAATGAGCAGTTCTTC. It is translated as CASSLLGDSYNEQFF.

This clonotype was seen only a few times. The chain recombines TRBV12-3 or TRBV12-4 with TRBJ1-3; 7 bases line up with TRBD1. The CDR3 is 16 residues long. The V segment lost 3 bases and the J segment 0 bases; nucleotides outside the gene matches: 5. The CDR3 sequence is CASSFLTGSSGNTIYF. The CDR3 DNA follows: TGTGCCAGCAGTTTTTTGACAGGGAGCTCTGGAAACACCATATATTTT.

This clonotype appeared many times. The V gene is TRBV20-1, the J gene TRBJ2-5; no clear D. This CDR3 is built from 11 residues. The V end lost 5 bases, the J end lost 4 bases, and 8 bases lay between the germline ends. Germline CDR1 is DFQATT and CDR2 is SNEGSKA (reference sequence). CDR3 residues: CSAPEIETQYF. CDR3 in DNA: TGCAGTGCTCCTGAAATAGAGACCCAGTACTTC.

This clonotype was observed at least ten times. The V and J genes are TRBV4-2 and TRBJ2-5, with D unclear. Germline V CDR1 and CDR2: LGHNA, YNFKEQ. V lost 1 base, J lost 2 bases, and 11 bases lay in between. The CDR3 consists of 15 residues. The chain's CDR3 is CASSQVRATQETQYF. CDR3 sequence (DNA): TGTGCCAGCAGCCAAGTTAGGGCAACTCAAGAGACCCAGTACTTC.

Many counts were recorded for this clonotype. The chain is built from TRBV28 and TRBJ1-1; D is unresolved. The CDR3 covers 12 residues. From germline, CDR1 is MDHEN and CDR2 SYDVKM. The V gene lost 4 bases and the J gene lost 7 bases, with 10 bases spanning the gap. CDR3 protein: CASSYRNFEAFF. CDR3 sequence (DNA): TGTGCCAGCAGTTACCGGAATTTTGAAGCTTTCTTT.

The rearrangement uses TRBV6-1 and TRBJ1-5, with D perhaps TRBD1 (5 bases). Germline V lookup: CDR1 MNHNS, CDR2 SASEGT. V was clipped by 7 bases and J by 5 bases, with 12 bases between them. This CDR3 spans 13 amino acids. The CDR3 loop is CASNQGRDQPQHF. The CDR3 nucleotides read TGTGCCAGCAACCAGGGTCGGGATCAGCCCCAGCATTTT.

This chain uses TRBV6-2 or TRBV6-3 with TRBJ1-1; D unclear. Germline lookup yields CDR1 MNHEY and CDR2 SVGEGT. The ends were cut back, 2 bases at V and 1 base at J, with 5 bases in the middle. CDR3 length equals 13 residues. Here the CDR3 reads CASSYGRNTEAFF. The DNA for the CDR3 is TGTGCCAGCAGTTACGGCAGGAACACTGAAGCTTTCTTT.

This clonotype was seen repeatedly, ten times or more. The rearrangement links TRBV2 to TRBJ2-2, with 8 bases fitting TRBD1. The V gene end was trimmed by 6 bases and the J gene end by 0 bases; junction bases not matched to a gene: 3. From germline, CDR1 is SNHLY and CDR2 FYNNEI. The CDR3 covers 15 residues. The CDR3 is CASRETGANTGELFF. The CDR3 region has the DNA TGTGCCAGCAGGGAGACAGGGGCGAACACCGGGGAGCTGTTTTTT.

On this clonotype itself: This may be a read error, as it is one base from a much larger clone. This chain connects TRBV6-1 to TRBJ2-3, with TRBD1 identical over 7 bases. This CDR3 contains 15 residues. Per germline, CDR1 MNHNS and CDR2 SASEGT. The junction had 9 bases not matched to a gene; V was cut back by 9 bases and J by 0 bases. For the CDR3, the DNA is TGTGCCAGTACCCACCAAGGGGGCAGCACAGATACGCAGTATTTT. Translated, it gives CASTHQGGSTDTQYF.

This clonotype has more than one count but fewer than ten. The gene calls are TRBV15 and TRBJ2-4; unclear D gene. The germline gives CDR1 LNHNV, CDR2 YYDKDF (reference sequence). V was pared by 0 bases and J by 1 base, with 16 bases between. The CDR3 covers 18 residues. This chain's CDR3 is CATSRDPAGWTAKNIQYF. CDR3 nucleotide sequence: TGTGCCACCAGCAGAGATCCCGCCGGGTGGACCGCCAAAAACATTCAGTACTTC.

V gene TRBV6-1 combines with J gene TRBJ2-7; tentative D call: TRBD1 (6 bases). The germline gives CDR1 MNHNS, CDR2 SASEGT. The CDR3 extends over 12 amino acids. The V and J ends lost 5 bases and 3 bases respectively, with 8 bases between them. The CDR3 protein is CASSPTGYEQYF. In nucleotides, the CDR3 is TGTGCCAGCAGTCCGACAGGCTACGAGCAGTACTTC.

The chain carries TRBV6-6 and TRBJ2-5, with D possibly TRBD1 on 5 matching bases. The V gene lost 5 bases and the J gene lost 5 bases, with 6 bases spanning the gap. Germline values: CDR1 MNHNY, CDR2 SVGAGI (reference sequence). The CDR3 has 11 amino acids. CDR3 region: CASSKGETQYF. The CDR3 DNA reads TGTGCCAGCAGTAAGGGGGAGACCCAGTACTTC.